The sequence of this T cell receptor (beta chain) was determined in a study of shared clonotypes between healthy human individuals. General study points: Sample collection involved blood only; tissue repertoires are likely different. Clonotypes which were not shared had lower generation probabilities than clonotypes that all four donors shared.

Naive CD8 isolation took CD45RO-negative cells positively selected for CCR7 and excluded terminally differentiated effector memory CD45RA+ cells. Clones were read by immunoSEQ multiplex PCR, and TCRdb kept only the in-frame ones, dropping some. This table holds about 2.1 million clones, around 95% found once. Notes on this clone: Its cognate antigen is unknown.

Trimming stripped 0 bases from V and 0 bases from J, with 14 bases between. Germline V gene data show CDR1 as MNHNS and CDR2 as SASEGT. This CDR3 is 17 amino acids long. This chain uses TRBV6-1 with TRBJ1-1, with a possible D match to TRBD1 (6 bases). The TCR comes from a man aged 18-30 years in good health. Some clones in this sample may be carry-over from other donors' samples. The sample consisted of naive CD8+ T cells from PBMCs. The CDR3 DNA follows: TGTGCCAGCAGTGAAGCGCTGGTTGGGGGCGTGAACACTGAAGCTTTCTTT. Its protein product is CASSEALVGGVNTEAFF.